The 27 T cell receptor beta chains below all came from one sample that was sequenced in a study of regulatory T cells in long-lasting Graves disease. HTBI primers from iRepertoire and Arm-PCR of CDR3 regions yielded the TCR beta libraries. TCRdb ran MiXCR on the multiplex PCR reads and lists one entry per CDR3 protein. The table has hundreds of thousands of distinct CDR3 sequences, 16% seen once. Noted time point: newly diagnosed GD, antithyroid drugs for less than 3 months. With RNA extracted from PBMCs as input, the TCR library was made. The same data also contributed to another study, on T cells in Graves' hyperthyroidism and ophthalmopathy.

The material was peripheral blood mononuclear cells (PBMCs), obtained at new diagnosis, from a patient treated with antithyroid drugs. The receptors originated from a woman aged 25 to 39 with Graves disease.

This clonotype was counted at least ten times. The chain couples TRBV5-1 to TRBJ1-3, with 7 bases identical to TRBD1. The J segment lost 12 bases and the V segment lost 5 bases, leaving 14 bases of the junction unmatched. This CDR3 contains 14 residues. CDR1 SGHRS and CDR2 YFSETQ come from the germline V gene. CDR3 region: CASRRGQEGEGIYF. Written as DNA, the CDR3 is TGCGCCAGCAGACGAGGACAGGAGGGGGAAGGCATATATTTT.

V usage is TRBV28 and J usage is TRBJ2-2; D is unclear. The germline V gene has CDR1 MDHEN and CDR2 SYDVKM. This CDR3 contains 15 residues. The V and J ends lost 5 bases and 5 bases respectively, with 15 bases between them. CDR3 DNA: TGTGCCAGCAGTCTTGGCGGAAACCCGACCGGGGAGCTGTTTTTT. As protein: CASSLGGNPTGELFF.

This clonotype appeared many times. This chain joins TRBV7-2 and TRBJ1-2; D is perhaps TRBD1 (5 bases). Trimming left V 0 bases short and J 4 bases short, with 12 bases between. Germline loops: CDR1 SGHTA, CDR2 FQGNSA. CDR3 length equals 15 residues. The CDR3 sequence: CASSLAGAGTYGYTF. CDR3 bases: TGTGCCAGCAGCTTAGCAGGGGCGGGAACCTATGGCTACACCTTC.

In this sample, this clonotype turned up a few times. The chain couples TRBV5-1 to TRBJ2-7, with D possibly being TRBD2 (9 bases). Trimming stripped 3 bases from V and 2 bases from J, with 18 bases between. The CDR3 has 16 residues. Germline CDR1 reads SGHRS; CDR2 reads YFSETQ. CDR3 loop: CASSSQGASGTYEQYF. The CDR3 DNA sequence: TGCGCCAGCAGCTCCCAGGGGGCTAGCGGGACCTACGAGCAGTACTTC.

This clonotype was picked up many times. The CDR3 loop is CASSLALSGYYNEQFF. In nucleotides, the CDR3 is TGTGCCAGCAGCTTAGCTTTGAGCGGATACTACAATGAGCAGTTCTTC. The chain carries TRBV11-1 and TRBJ2-1; tentatively, D is TRBD2 (5 bases). Germline-derived CDR1 and CDR2 are SGHAT and FQDESV (reference sequence). V was clipped by 0 bases and J by 3 bases, with 12 bases between them. This CDR3 has 16 residues.

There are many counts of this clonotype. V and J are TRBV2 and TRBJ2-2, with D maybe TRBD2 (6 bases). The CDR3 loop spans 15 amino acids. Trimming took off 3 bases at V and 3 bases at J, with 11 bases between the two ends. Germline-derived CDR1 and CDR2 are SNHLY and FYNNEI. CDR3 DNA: TGTGCCAGCAGTGAGGTTGGAGGGGACACCGGGGAGCTGTTTTTT. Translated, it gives CASSEVGGDTGELFF.

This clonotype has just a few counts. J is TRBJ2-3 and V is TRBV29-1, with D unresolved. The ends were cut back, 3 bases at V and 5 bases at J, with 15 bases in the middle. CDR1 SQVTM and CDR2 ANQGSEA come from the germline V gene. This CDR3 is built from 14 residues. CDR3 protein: CSVERQAAGDTQYF. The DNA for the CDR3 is TGCAGCGTTGAGAGGCAGGCGGCAGGAGATACGCAGTATTTT.

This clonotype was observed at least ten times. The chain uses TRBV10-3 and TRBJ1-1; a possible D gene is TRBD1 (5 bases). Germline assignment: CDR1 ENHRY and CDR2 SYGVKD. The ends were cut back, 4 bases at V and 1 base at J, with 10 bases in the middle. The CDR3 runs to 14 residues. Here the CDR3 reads CAISASGGNTEAFF. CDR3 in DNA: TGTGCCATCAGTGCCTCGGGGGGGAACACTGAAGCTTTCTTT.

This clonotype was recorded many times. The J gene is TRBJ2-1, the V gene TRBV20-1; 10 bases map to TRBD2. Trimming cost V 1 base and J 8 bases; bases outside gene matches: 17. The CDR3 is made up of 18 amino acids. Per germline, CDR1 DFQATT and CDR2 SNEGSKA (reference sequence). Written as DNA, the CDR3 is TGCAGTGCTAGAGGTCCTGAGCTAGCGGGAGTAAGGGGACATGAGCAGTTCTTC. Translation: CSARGPELAGVRGHEQFF.

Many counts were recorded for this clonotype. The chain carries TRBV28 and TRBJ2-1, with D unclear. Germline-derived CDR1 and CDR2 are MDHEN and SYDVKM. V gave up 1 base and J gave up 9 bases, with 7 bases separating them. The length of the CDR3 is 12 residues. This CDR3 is CASSLYSVEQFF. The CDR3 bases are TGTGCCAGCAGTTTATATTCCGTTGAGCAGTTCTTC.

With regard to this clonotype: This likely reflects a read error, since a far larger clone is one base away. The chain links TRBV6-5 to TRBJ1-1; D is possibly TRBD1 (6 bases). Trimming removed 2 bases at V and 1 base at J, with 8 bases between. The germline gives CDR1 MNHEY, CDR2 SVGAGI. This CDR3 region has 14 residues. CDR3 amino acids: CASSYGGPNTEAFF. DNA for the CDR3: TGTGCCAGCAGTTACGGGGGCCCGAACACTGAAGCTTTCTTT.

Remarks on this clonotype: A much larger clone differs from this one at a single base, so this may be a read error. In DNA, the CDR3 is TGCGCCAGCAGCGAGTGGGAGAGTGGAAACATTCAGTACTTC. Amino acid sequence: CASSEWESGNIQYF. The gene calls are TRBV5-1 and TRBJ2-4, with a tentative D call TRBD2 (5 bases). The CDR3 has 14 residues. CDR1 and CDR2 (germline): SGHRS, YFSETQ. V was cut by 4 bases and J by 6 bases, with 14 bases left in between.

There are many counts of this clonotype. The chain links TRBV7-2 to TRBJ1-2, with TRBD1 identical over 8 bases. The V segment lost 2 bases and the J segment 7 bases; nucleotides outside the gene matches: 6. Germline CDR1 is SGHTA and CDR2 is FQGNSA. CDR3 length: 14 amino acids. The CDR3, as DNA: TGTGCCAGCAGCTTATCGGCAGGGGGCAGTGGCTACACCTTC. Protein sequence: CASSLSAGGSGYTF.

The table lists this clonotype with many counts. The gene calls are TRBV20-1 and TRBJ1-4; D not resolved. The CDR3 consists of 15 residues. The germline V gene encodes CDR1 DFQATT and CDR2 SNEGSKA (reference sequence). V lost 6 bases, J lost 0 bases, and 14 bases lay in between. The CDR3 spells CSAPFRPSTNEKLFF. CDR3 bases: TGCAGTGCCCCCTTTAGACCTTCAACTAATGAAAAACTGTTTTTT.

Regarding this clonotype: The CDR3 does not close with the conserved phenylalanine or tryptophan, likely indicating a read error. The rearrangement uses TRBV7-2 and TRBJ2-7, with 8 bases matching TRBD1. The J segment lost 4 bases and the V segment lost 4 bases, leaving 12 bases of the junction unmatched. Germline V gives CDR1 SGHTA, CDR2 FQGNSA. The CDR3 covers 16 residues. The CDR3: CASSSWGDRPPYEQYS. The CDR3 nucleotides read TGTGCCAGCAGCTCCTGGGGGGACAGGCCCCCTTACGAGCAGTACTCC.

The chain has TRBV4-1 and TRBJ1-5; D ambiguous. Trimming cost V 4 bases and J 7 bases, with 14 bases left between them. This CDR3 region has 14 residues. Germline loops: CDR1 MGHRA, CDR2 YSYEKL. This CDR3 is CASSRATLSQPQHF. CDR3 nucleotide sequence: TGCGCCAGCAGCCGCGCAACGTTAAGCCAGCCCCAGCATTTT.

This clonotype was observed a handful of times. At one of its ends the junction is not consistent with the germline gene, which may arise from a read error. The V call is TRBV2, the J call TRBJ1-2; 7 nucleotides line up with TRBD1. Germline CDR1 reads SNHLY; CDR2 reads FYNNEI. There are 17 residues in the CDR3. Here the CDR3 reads CASREKGTAELRDGHTF. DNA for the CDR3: TGTGCCAGCAGGGAGAAAGGGACAGCCGAGTTGCGCGATGGCCACACCTTC.

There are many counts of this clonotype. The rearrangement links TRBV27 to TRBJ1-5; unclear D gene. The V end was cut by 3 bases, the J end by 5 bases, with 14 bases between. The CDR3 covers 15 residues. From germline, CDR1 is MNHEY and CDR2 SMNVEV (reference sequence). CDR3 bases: TGTGCCAGCAGTTTCACCGGGAATTCGCATCAGCCCCAGCATTTT. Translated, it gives CASSFTGNSHQPQHF.

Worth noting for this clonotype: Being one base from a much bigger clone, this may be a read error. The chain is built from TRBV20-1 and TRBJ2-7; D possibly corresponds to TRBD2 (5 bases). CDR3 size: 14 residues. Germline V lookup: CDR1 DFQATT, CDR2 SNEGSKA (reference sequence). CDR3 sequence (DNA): TGCGGTGCGAGAGCGGAAGATGCGGCGTACGAGCAGTACTTC. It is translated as CGARAEDAAYEQYF.

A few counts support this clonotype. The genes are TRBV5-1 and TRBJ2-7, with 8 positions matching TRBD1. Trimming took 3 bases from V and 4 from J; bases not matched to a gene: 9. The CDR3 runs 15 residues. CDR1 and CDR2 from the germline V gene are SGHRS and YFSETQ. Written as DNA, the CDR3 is TGCGCCAGCAGCTACTCAGGGGGCCCGGGTTACGAGCAGTACTTC. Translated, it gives CASSYSGGPGYEQYF.

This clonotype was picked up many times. The CDR3 spells CASSADWSYGYEQYF. The CDR3 nucleotides are TGTGCCAGCAGCGCAGACTGGTCTTATGGGTACGAGCAGTACTTC. This rearrangement joins TRBV11-2 to TRBJ2-7; D is undetermined. Germline lookup yields CDR1 SGHAT and CDR2 FQNNGV. The CDR3 is 15 amino acids. V was pared by 5 bases and J by 4 bases, with 18 bases between.

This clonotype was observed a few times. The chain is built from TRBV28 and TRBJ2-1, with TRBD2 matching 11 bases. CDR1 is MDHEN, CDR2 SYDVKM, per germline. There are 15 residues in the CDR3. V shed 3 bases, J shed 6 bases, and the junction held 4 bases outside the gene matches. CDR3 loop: CASSLIAGGANEQFF. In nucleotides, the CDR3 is TGTGCCAGCAGTTTGATAGCGGGAGGGGCCAATGAGCAGTTCTTC. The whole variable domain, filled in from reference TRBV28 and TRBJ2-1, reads DVKVTQSSRYLVKRTGEKVFLECVQDMDHENMFWYRQDPGLGLRLIYFSYDVKMKEKGDIPEGYSVSREKKERFSLILESASTNQTSMYLCASSLIAGGANEQFFGPGTRLTVL.

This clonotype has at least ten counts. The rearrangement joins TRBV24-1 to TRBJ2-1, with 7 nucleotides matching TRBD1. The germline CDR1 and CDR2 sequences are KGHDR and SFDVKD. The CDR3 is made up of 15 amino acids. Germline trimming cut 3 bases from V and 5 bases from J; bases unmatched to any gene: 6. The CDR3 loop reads CATSDTMGQNNEQFF. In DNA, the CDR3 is TGTGCCACCAGTGATACGATGGGACAGAACAATGAGCAGTTCTTC.

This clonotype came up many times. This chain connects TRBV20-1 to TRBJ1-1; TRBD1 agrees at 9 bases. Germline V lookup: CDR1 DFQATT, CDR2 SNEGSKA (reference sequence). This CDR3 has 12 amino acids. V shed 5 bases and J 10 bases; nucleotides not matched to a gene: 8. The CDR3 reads CSAPKTGGRAFF. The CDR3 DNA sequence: TGCAGTGCTCCTAAGACAGGGGGAAGAGCTTTCTTT.

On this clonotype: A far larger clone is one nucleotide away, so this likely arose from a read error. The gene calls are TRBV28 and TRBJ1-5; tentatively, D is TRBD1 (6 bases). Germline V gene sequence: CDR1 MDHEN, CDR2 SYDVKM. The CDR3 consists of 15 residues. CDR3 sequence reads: CATSGTGHFNQPRHF. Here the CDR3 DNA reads TGTGCCACCAGTGGTACGGGACACTTCAATCAGCCCCGGCATTTT.

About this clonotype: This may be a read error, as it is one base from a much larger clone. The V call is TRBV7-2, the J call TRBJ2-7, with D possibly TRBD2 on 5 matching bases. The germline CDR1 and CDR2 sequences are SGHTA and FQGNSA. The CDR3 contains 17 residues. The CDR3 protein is CANSLTYSAGFSYEQYF. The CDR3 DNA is TGTGCCAACAGCTTAACCTACTCGGCGGGCTTCTCCTACGAGCAGTACTTC.

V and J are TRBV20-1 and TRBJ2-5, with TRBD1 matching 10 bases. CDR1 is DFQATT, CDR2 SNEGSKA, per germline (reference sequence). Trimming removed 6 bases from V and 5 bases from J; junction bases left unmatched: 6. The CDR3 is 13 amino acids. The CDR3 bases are TGCAGTGCCAGACGGGACAGGGGTGAGACCCAGTACTTC. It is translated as CSARRDRGETQYF.